This TCR beta chain was documented in a study of cytomegalovirus exposure and HLA in healthy donors. Concerning this clone itself: Antigen specificity is unknown.

Trimming stripped 0 bases from V and 5 bases from J, with 19 bases between. CDR1 and CDR2 from the germline V gene are SGHDN and FVKESK. The CDR3 has 17 residues. PCR amplification relied on 60 Vbeta primers (plus 13 Jbeta primers). Only in-frame clones appear in the TCRdb table, and some are missing; sequencing was by immunoSEQ multiplex PCR. The data show approximately 200,000 clones, 65% to 90% seen once. Study results and limitations: In terms of immune exposure information, only CMV serostatus was available.

The specimen sequenced was PBMCs. This sequence originates from a woman between 45 and 60 years old in good health and CMV-seronegative. The chain links TRBV14 to TRBJ2-5; D may be TRBD2 (5 bases). CDR3 DNA: TGTGCCAGCAGCCAAGATCTCGGGGAGATCCTAGCCGAGACCCAGTACTTC. Encoded protein: CASSQDLGEILAETQYF. Full variable domain (outside the CDR3, taken from reference TRBV14 and TRBJ2-5): EAGVTQFPSHSVIEKGQTVTLRCDPISGHDNLYWYRRVMGKEIKFLLHFVKESKQDESGMPNNRFLAERTGGTYSTLKVQPAELEDSGVYFCASSQDLGEILAETQYFGPGTRLLVL.